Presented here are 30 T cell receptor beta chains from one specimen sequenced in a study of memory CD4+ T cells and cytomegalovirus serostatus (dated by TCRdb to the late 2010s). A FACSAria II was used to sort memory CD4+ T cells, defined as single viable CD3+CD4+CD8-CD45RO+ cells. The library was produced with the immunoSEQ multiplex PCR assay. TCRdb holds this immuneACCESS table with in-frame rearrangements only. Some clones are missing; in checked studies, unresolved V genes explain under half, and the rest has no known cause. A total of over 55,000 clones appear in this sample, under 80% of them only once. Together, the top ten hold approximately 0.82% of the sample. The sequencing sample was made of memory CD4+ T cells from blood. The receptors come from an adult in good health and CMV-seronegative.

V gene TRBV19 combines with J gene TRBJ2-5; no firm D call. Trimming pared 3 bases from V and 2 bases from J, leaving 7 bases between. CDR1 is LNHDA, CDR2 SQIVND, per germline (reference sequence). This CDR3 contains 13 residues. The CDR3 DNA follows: TGTGCCAGTAGTATGGAGAGGCAAGAGACCCAGTACTTC. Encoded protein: CASSMERQETQYF.

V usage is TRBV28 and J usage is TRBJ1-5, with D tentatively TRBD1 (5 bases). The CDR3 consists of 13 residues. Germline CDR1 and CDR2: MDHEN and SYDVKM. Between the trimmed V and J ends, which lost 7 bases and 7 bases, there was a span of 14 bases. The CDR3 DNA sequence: TGTGCCAGCATTTTGAGGGGAGGCCAGCCCCAGCATTTT. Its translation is CASILRGGQPQHF.

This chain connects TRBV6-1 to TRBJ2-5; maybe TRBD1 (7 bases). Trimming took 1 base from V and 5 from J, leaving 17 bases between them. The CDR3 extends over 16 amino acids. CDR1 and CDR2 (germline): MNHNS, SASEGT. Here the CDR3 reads CASSEGGGGVSETQYF. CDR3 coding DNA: TGTGCCAGCAGTGAAGGTGGAGGGGGCGTTTCGGAGACCCAGTACTTC.

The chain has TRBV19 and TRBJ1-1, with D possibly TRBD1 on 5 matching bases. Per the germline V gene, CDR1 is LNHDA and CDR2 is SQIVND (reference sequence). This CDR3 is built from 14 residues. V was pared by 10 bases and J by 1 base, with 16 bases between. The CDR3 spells CATRRGLENTEAFF. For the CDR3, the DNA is TGTGCCACCCGTCGGGGCTTAGAGAACACTGAAGCTTTCTTT.

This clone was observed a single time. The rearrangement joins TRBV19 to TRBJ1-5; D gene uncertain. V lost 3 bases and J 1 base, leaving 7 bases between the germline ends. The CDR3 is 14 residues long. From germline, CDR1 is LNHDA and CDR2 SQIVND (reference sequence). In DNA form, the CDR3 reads TGTGCCAGTAGTATCACCGGAAGCAATCAGCCCCAGCATTTT. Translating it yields CASSITGSNQPQHF.

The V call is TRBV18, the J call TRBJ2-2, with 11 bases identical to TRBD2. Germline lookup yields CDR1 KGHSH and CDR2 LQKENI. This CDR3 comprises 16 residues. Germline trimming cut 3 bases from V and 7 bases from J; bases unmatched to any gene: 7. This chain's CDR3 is CASSPLTSGSGGELFF. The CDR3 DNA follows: TGTGCCAGCTCACCTTTAACTAGCGGGAGCGGCGGGGAGCTGTTTTTT.

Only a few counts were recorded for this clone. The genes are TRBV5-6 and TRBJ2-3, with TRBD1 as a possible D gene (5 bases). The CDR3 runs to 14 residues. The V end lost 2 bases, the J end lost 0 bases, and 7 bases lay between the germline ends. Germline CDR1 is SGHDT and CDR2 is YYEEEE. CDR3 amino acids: CASSFDRSTDTQYF. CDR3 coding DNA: TGTGCCAGCAGCTTTGACAGAAGCACAGATACGCAGTATTTT. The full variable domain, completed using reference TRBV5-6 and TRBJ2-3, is DAGVTQSPTHLIKTRGQQVTLRCSPKSGHDTVSWYQQALGQGPQFIFQYYEEEERQRGNFPDRFSGHQFPNYSSELNVNALLLGDSALYLCASSFDRSTDTQYFGPGTRLTVL.

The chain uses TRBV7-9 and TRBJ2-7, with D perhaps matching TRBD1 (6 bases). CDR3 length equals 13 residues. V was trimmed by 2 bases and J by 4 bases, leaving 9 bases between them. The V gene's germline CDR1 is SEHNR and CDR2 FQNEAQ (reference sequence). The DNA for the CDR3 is TGTGCCAGCAGCTTAACAGGGACATACGAGCAGTACTTC. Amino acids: CASSLTGTYEQYF. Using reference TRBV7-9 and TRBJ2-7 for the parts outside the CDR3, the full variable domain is DTGVSQNPRHKITKRGQNVTFRCDPISEHNRLYWYRQTLGQGPEFLTYFQNEAQLEKSRLLSDRFSAERPKGSFSTLEIQRTEQGDSAMYLCASSLTGTYEQYFGPGTRLTVT.

This CDR3 reads CASSRFLAGSTDTQYF. CDR3 bases: TGCGCCAGCAGCCGATTCTTAGCGGGGAGCACAGATACGCAGTATTTT. This chain joins TRBV4-1 and TRBJ2-3, with 8 bases aligning to TRBD2. This CDR3 has 16 amino acids. Trimming removed 4 bases from V and 0 bases from J; junction bases left unmatched: 6. Germline V gene lookup returns CDR1 MGHRA and CDR2 YSYEKL.

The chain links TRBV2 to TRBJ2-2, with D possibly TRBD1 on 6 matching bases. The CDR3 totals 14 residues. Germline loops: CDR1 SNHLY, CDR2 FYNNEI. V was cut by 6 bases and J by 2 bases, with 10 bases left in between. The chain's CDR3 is CASRGQGNTGELFF. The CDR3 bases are TGTGCCAGCAGGGGACAAGGCAACACCGGGGAGCTGTTTTTT.

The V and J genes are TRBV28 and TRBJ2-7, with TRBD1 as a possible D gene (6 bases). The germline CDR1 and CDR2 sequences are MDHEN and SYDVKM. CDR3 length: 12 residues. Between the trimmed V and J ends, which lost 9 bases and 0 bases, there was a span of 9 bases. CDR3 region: CASTGNSYEQYF. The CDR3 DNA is TGTGCCAGTACAGGGAACTCCTACGAGCAGTACTTC.

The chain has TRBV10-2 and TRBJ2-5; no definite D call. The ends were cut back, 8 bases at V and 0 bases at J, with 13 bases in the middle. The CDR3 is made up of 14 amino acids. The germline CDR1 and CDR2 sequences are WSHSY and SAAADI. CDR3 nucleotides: TGCGCCAGCCACAGTGTTCTGTACCAAGAGACCCAGTACTTC. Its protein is CASHSVLYQETQYF.

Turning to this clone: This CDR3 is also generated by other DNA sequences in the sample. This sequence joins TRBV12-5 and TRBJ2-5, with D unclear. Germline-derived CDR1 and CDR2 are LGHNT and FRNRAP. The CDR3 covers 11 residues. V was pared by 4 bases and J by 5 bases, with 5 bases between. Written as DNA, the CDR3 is TGTGCTAGTGGTTCTGGGGAGACCCAGTACTTC. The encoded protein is CASGSGETQYF. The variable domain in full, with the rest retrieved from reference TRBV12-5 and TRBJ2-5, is DARVTQTPRHKVTEMGQEVTMRCQPILGHNTVFWYRQTMMQGLELLAYFRNRAPLDDSGMPKDRFSAEMPDATLATLKIQPSEPRDSAVYFCASGSGETQYFGPGTRLLVL.

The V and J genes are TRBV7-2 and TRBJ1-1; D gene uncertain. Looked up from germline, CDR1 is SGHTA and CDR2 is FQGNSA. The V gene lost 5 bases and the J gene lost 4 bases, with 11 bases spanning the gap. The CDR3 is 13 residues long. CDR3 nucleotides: TGTGCCAGCAGCCCCTTCCTGGGCACTGAAGCTTTCTTT. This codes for CASSPFLGTEAFF.

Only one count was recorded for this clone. The CDR3 loop is CASSFVRRGGKNTEAFF. In DNA, the CDR3 is TGTGCCAGCAGCTTTGTCCGTCGTGGGGGGAAGAACACTGAAGCTTTCTTT. The V and J genes are TRBV5-6 and TRBJ1-1; tentative D call: TRBD1 (5 bases). CDR3 length equals 17 residues. Trimming took off 2 bases at V and 1 base at J, with 18 bases between the two ends. The germline V gene encodes CDR1 SGHDT and CDR2 YYEEEE.

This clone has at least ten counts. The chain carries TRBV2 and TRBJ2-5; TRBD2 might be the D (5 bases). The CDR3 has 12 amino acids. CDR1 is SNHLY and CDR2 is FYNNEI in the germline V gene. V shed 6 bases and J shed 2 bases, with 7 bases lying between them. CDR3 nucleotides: TGTGCCAGCAGCCGGGAACAAGAGACCCAGTACTTC. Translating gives CASSREQETQYF.

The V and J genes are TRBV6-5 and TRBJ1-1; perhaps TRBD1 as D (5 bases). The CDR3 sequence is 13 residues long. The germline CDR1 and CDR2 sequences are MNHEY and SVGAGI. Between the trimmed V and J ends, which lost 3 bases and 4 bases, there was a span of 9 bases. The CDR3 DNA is TGTGCCAGCAGTTATGGAAGGGGCACTGAAGCTTTCTTT. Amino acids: CASSYGRGTEAFF.

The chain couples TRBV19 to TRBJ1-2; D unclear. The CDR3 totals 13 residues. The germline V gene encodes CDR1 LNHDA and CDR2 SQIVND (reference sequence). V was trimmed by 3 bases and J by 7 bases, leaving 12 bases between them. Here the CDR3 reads CASSIASRVGYTF. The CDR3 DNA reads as TGTGCCAGTAGTATCGCATCACGGGTTGGCTACACCTTC.

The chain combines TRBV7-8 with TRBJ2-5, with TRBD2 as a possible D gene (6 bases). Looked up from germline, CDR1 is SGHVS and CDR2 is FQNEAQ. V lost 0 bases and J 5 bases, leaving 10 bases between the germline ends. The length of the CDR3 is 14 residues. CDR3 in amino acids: CASSLALGGETQYF. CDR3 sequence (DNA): TGTGCCAGCAGCTTAGCTCTCGGAGGGGAGACCCAGTACTTC.

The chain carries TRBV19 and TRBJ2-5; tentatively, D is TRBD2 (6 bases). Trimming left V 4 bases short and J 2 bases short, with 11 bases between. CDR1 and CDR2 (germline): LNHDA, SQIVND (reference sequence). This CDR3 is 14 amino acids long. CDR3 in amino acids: CASSRIAAQETQYF. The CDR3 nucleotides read TGTGCCAGTAGTAGGATAGCGGCTCAAGAGACCCAGTACTTC.

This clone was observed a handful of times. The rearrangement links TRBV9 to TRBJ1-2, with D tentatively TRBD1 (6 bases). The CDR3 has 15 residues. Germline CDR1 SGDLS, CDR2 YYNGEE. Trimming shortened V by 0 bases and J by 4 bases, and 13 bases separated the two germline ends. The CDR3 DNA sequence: TGTGCCAGCAGCGTAGGGGGGGGCGCTGGCTATGGCTACACCTTC. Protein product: CASSVGGGAGYGYTF.

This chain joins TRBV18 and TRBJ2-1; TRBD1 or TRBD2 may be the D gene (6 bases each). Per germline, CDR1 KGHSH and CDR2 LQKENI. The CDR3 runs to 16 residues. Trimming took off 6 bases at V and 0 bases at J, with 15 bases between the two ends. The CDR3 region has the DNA TGTGCCAGCTCGCGGGACACCATGAGCTCCTACAATGAGCAGTTCTTC. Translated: CASSRDTMSSYNEQFF. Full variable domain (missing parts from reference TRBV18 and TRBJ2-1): NAGVMQNPRHLVRRRGQEARLRCSPMKGHSHVYWYRQLPEEGLKFMVYLQKENIIDESGMPKERFSAEFPKEGPSILRIQQVVRGDSAAYFCASSRDTMSSYNEQFFGPGTRLTVL.

CDR3 region: CATSTEVGEQFF. In nucleotides, the CDR3 is TGTGCCACCAGCACCGAAGTGGGGGAGCAGTTCTTC. This chain links TRBV15 with TRBJ2-1; D is unclear. The CDR3 has 12 amino acids. Looked up from germline, CDR1 is LNHNV and CDR2 is YYDKDF (reference sequence). V lost 4 bases and J 10 bases, leaving 11 bases between the germline ends. The variable domain in full, with the rest retrieved from reference TRBV15 and TRBJ2-1, is DAMVIQNPRYQVTQFGKPVTLSCSQTLNHNVMYWYQQKSSQAPKLLFHYYDKDFNNEADTPDNFQSRRPNTSFCFLDIRSPGLGDTAMYLCATSTEVGEQFFGPGTRLTVL.

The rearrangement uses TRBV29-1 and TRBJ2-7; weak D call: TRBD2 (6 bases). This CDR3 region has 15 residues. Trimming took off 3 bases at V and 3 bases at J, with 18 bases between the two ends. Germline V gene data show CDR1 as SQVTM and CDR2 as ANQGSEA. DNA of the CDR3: TGCAGCGTTGACCGGGGGACGGGTAAATACTACGAGCAGTACTTC. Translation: CSVDRGTGKYYEQYF.

CDR3 protein: CASRRTALYEQYF. The CDR3 DNA follows: TGCGCCAGCAGAAGGACGGCCCTTTACGAGCAGTACTTC. The chain joins TRBV10-1 to TRBJ2-7; D gene ambiguous. V lost 6 bases and J 4 bases, leaving 13 bases between the germline ends. Germline CDR1 and CDR2: WNHNN and SYGVQD (reference sequence). The CDR3 loop spans 13 amino acids.

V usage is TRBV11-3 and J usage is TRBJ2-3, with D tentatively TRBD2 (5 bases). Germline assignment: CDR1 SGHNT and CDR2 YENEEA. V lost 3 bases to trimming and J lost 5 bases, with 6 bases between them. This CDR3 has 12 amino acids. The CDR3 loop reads CASSFGGDTQYF. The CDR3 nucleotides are TGTGCCAGCAGCTTTGGAGGAGATACGCAGTATTTT. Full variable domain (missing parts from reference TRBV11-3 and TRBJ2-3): EAGVVQSPRYKIIEKKQPVAFWCNPISGHNTLYWYLQNLGQGPELLIRYENEEAVDDSQLPKDRFSAERLKGVDSTLKIQPAELGDSAVYLCASSFGGDTQYFGPGTRLTVL.

The CDR3 DNA is TGTGCCAGCAGTTTACGACAGGGGGCCAGATCACCCCTCCACTTT. Amino acid sequence: CASSLRQGARSPLHF. The chain recombines TRBV28 with TRBJ1-6; the match to TRBD1 covers 10 bases. The germline V gene has CDR1 MDHEN and CDR2 SYDVKM. Germline trimming cut 2 bases from V and 10 bases from J; bases unmatched to any gene: 5. CDR3 length: 15 residues.

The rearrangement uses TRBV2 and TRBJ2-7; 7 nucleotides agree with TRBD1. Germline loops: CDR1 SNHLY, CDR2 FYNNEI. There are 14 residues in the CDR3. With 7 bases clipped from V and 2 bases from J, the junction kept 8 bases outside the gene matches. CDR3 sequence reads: CASKRQGLPYEQYF. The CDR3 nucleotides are TGTGCCAGCAAACGACAGGGTTTACCCTACGAGCAGTACTTC.

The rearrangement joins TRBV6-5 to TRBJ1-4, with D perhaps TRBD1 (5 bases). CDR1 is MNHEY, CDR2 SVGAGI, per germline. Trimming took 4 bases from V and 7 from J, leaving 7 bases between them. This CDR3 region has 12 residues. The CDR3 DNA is TGTGCCAGCAGTTCCCAGGGTGAAAAACTGTTTTTT. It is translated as CASSSQGEKLFF.

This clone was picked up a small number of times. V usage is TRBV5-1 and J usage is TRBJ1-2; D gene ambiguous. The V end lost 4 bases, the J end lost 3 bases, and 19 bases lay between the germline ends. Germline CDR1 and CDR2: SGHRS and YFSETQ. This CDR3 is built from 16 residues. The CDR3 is CASSLPRGAVDYGYTF. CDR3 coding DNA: TGCGCCAGCAGCCTACCCCGGGGAGCGGTGGACTATGGCTACACCTTC.